This T cell receptor (beta chain) was recorded in a study of blood T cell repertoires in COVID-19. At the level of the study: Nucleic acid was either cDNA or gDNA, and it came from T cells, B-cell-depleted T cells, or PBMCs.

This CDR3 is 12 amino acids long. The V gene end was trimmed by 8 bases and the J gene end by 4 bases; junction bases not matched to a gene: 2. Profiled with immunoSEQ multiplex PCR; TCRdb holds only in-frame clones, not every one. The data show 40,000 to 65,000 clones, more than 80% seen once. This receptor was obtained from an elderly man with acute or convalescent COVID-19. Sequenced material: peripheral blood. The chain links TRBV12-3 or TRBV12-4 to TRBJ1-5, with 7 bases lining up with TRBD1. CDR3 DNA: TGTGCCAGCGCCAGGGGGAATCAGCCCCAGCATTTT. Translated, it gives CASARGNQPQHF.